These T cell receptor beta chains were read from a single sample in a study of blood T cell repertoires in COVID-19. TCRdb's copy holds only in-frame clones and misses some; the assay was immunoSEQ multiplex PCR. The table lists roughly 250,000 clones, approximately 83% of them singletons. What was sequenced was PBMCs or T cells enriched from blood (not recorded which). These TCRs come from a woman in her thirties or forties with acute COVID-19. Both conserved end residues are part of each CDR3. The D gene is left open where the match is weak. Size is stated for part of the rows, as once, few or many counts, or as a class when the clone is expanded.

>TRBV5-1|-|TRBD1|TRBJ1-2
TGCGCCAGCAGCCGGACCGTAGACAGGGATCGTTTTCTTTATGGCTACACCTTC
CASSRTVDRDRFLYGYTF
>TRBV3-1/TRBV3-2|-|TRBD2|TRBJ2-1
TGTGCCAGCAGCCAAGATAGGCGGGAGCTGGACAATGAGCAGTTCTTC
CASSQDRRELDNEQFF
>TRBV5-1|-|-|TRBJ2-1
TGCGCCAGCAGCCTCGACGTAGGGACATACAATGAGCAGTTCTTC
CASSLDVGTYNEQFF
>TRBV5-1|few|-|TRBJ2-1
TGCGCCAGCAGCTTGGCCGCGGGCTCGGGCAATGAGCAGTTCTTC
CASSLAAGSGNEQFF
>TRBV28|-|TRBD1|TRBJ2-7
TGTGCCAGCAGTTCCCGACAGGGCGGGGAGCAGTACTTC
CASSSRQGGEQYF
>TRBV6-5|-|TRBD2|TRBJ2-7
TGTGCCAGCAGGCCTCCGGGACTATCCTACGAGCAGTACTTC
CASRPPGLSYEQYF
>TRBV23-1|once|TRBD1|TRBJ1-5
TGCGCCAGCAGTCAAACCGGGACAGATAGCAATCAGCCCCAGCATTTT
CASSQTGTDSNQPQHF
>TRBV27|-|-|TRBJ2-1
TGTGCCAGCAAACGCCGGGAGTTAAATGAGCAGTTCTTC
CASKRRELNEQFF
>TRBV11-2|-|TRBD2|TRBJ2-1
TGTGCCAGCAGCAAGGGGACTAGCGGGACGAACAATGAGCAGTTCTTC
CASSKGTSGTNNEQFF
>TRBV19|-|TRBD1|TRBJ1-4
TGTGCCAGTAAACTGGGACAGAATGAAAAACTGTTTTTT
CASKLGQNEKLFF
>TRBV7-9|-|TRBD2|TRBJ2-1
TGTGCCAGCAGCCCGCGGAGCGGGAACTACAATGAGCAGTTCTTC
CASSPRSGNYNEQFF
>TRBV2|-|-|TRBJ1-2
TGTGCCAGCAAAAGGGAGTCGTCTAACTATGGCTACACCTTC
CASKRESSNYGYTF
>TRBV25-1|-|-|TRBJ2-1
TGTGCCAGCAGTGAATATGCCTCGACGGGGGTCAATGAGCAGTTCTTC
CASSEYASTGVNEQFF
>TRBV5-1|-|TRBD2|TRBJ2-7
TGCGCCAGCAGCCCCTTCAGCGGGGGAAGCTCCTACGAGCAGTACTTC
CASSPFSGGSSYEQYF
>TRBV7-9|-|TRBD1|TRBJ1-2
TGTGCCAGCAGCTATACCGGGACAGGGGACACTGGCTACACCTTC
CASSYTGTGDTGYTF
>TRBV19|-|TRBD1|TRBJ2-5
TGTGCCAGTAGTGGTATTCCGGGACAGGGCCCCCAGTACTTC
CASSGIPGQGPQYF
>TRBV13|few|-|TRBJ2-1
TGTGCCAGCAGCTTAGATGGCGGAAGCTCCTACAATGAGCAGTTCTTC
CASSLDGGSSYNEQFF
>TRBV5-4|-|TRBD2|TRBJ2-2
TGTGCCAGCAGCTTGGCCGGGAGGTCGAACACCGGGGAGCTGTTTTTT
CASSLAGRSNTGELFF
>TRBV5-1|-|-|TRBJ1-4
TGCGCCAGCAGGGTGACAGGAAATGAAAAACTGTTTTTT
CASRVTGNEKLFF
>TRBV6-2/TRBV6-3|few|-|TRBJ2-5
TGTGCCAGCAGTTACGAGGGACACGAAGGGGAGACCCAGTACTTC
CASSYEGHEGETQYF
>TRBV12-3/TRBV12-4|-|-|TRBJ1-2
TGTGCCAGCAGTTTAGAGACACGTTATGGCTACACCTTC
CASSLETRYGYTF
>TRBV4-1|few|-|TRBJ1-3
TGCGCCAGCAGCCATCTAACCGGGGGGACCCGCTCTGGAAACACCATATATTTT
CASSHLTGGTRSGNTIYF
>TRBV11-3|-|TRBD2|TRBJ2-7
TGTGCCAGCAGCTTAGGGACTAGCGGAATCTACGAGCAGTACTTC
CASSLGTSGIYEQYF
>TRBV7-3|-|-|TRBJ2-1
TGTGCCAGCAGCGTATCCGGGAACTCCTACAATGAGCAGTTCTTC
CASSVSGNSYNEQFF
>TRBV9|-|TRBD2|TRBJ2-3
TGTGCCAGCAGCCACCGCCCCGGGACTATATCTCAGACAGATACGCAGTATTTT
CASSHRPGTISQTDTQYF
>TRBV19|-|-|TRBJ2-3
TGTGCCAGTACCCCAAGGGCGGCGGGGTGGGCAGATACGCAGTATTTT
CASTPRAAGWADTQYF
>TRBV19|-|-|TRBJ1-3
TGTGCCAGTAGTCCTCCTCGACAGAGTTCTGGAAACACCATATATTTT
CASSPPRQSSGNTIYF
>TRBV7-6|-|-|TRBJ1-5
TGTGCCAGCAGCCTAGACGGGTTGGGCAATCAGCCCCAGCATTTT
CASSLDGLGNQPQHF
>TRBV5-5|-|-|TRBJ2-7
TGTGCCAGCAGCTTGGTTTCAACAACTAGTTTCGCCTACGAGCAGTACTTC
CASSLVSTTSFAYEQYF
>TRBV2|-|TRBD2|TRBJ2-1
TGTGCCAGACGGACTAGCGGGAGCCCTGAGCAGTTCTTC
CARRTSGSPEQFF
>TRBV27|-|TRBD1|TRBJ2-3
TGTGCCAGCAGTCCATACAGGGGGCCGGTTATTGGTACGCAGTATTTT
CASSPYRGPVIGTQYF
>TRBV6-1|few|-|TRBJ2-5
TGTGCCAGCAGTGAAGGAGGTCGCGAGACCCAGTACTTC
CASSEGGRETQYF
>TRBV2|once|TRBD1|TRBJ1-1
TGTGCCAGCAGTGCCCCAGGACAGGGCACGAACACTGAAGCTTTCTTT
CASSAPGQGTNTEAFF
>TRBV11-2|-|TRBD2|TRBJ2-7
TGTGCCAGCAGCACCTCTAGCGGGAGATACGAGCAGTACTTC
CASSTSSGRYEQYF
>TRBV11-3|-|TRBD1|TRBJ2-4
TGTGCCAGCAGCAGTGGACAGGGGATAGCCAAAAACATTCAGTACTTC
CASSSGQGIAKNIQYF
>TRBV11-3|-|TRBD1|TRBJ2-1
TGTGCCAGCAGCGACAGAGAGGGACAGGGGTTATTGCGGAATGAGCAGTTCTTC
CASSDREGQGLLRNEQFF
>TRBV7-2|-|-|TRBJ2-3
TGTGCCAGCAGCTCGGAGCGAATCACAGATACGCAGTATTTT
CASSSERITDTQYF
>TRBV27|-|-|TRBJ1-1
TGTGCCAGCGCGGGGAGAACTGAAGCTTTCTTT
CASAGRTEAFF
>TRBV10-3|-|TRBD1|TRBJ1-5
TGTGCCATCAGTGAGGGACAGGGGGCTTTTCAGCCCCAGCATTTT
CAISEGQGAFQPQHF
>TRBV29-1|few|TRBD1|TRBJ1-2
TGCAGCGTTGGACGGACAGGGTCTACCTATGGCTACACCTTC
CSVGRTGSTYGYTF
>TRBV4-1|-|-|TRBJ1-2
TGCGCCAGCAGCCAAGTCCCCCGAACAGTGGTTTATGGCTACACCTTC
CASSQVPRTVVYGYTF
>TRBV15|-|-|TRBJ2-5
TGTGCCACCAGCAGAGATCTGGCGGAGGAGACCCAGTACTTC
CATSRDLAEETQYF
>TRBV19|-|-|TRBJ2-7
TGTGCCAGTAGTATTGAGGGGAGGTACGAGCAGTACTTC
CASSIEGRYEQYF
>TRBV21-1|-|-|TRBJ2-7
TGTGCCAGCAGCCTTTCGGGACTAGCGGACGAGCAGTACTTC
CASSLSGLADEQYF
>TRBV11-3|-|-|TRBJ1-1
TGTGCCAGCAGCCGGGGACTGACGAACACTGAAGCTTTCTTT
CASSRGLTNTEAFF
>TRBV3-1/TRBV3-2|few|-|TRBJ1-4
TGTGCCAGCAGCCCAGACTATAGTTCGAATGAAAAACTGTTTTTT
CASSPDYSSNEKLFF
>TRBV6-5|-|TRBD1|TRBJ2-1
TGTGCCAGCAGAAGACAGGGGGCCAATGAGCAGTTCTTC
CASRRQGANEQFF
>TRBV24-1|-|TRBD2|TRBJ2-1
TGTGCCACCAGTGGGAGCGGGGTTTACAATGAGCAGTTCTTC
CATSGSGVYNEQFF
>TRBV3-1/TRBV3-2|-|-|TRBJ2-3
TGTGCCAGCAGCCAAGAAGGAGTGGAATCGGGCACAGATACGCAGTATTTT
CASSQEGVESGTDTQYF
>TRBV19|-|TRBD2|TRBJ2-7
TGTGCCAGTAGTTCACAGACTAGCGGGAGTAAGTGGGAGCAGTACTTC
CASSSQTSGSKWEQYF
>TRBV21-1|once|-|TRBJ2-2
TGTGCCAGCCTAAAATCCCAAACTAGCGGGAGGGCCGAGAACACCGGGGAGCTGTTTTTT
CASLKSQTSGRAENTGELFF
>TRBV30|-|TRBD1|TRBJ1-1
TGTGCCTGGACCTTCGGGGGGGACAGCCAAGCTTTCTTT
CAWTFGGDSQAFF
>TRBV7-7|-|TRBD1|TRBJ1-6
TGTGCTAGCAGCCATGACAGGGGCGTTGAGAACCGCTCCTATAATTCACCCCTCCACTTT
CASSHDRGVENRSYNSPLHF
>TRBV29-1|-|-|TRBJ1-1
TGCAGCGCCGAGGTAGGCGCTGAAGCTTTCTTT
CSAEVGAEAFF
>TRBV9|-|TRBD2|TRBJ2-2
TGTGCCAGCAGCGTACGACTAGCGGTGAACACCGGGGAGCTGTTTTTT
CASSVRLAVNTGELFF